This passage covers 28 T cell receptor beta chains from one sample sequenced in a study of blood T cell repertoires in COVID-19. Assay used: immunoSEQ multiplex PCR; TCRdb lists only in-frame clones, some missing. This table has about 100,000 clones, around 84% appearing once. The specimen was peripheral blood. These receptors were taken from a woman in her 70s with active or convalescent COVID-19.

This clone came up many times. This chain joins TRBV15 and TRBJ1-2; possibly TRBD1 for D (5 bases). The germline V gene has CDR1 LNHNV and CDR2 YYDKDF (reference sequence). CDR3 length equals 13 residues. Between the trimmed V and J ends, which lost 5 bases and 3 bases, there was a span of 10 bases. CDR3 sequence reads: CATSRGTHYGYTF. For the CDR3, the DNA is TGTGCCACCAGCCGCGGGACCCACTATGGCTACACCTTC.

This clone was seen just once. The rearrangement uses TRBV25-1 and TRBJ2-5; tentatively, D is TRBD2 (6 bases). V dropped 7 bases and J dropped 5 bases, with 23 bases sitting between them. The germline V gene encodes CDR1 MGHDK and CDR2 SYGVNS. CDR3 length equals 16 residues. This chain's CDR3 is CASTPGIAASGETQYF. The CDR3 DNA follows: TGTGCCAGCACCCCCGGGATAGCGGCTTCGGGGGAGACCCAGTACTTC.

The chain couples TRBV18 to TRBJ2-7, with D possibly being TRBD1 (5 bases). Looked up from germline, CDR1 is KGHSH and CDR2 is LQKENI. The V end lost 4 bases, the J end lost 0 bases, and 7 bases lay between the germline ends. CDR3 length: 13 residues. The CDR3 region has the DNA TGTGCCAGCTCACGACAGAGCTCCTACGAGCAGTACTTC. As protein: CASSRQSSYEQYF.

The J gene is TRBJ1-6, the V gene TRBV19; 7 bases line up with TRBD1. The CDR3 has 13 residues. The junction had 7 bases not matched to a gene; V was cut back by 10 bases and J by 7 bases. Germline CDR1 and CDR2: LNHDA and SQIVND (reference sequence). The CDR3: CATADRLNSPLHF. CDR3 DNA: TGTGCCACCGCGGACAGGTTGAATTCACCCCTCCACTTT.

This sequence joins TRBV18 and TRBJ2-5; D gene ambiguous. Germline CDR1 and CDR2: KGHSH and LQKENI. The CDR3 runs to 13 residues. Trimming took off 3 bases at V and 2 bases at J, with 7 bases between the two ends. The CDR3 nucleotides read TGTGCCAGCTCACCGACACAACAAGAGACCCAGTACTTC. Its protein is CASSPTQQETQYF.

The rearrangement joins TRBV7-9 to TRBJ1-6; TRBD1 agrees at 10 bases. The trim removed 6 bases at V and 6 bases at J, leaving 8 bases unmatched. CDR3 size: 16 residues. Germline V gene sequence: CDR1 SEHNR, CDR2 FQNEAQ (reference sequence). CDR3 DNA sequence: TGTGCCAGCAGTCGGACAGGGGGACCTACTAATTCACCCCTCCACTTT. Its translation: CASSRTGGPTNSPLHF.

CDR3 residues: CASSQGVNTEAFF. The CDR3 bases are TGTGCCAGCAGTCAAGGAGTGAACACTGAAGCTTTCTTT. The V call is TRBV6-2 or TRBV6-3, the J call TRBJ1-1; D remains ambiguous. V dropped 5 bases and J dropped 0 bases, with 7 bases sitting between them. There are 13 residues in the CDR3. Germline loops: CDR1 MNHEY, CDR2 SVGEGT.

The V gene is TRBV5-5, the J gene TRBJ2-5, with D possibly being TRBD1 (5 bases). The CDR3 length is 14 residues. Germline values: CDR1 SGHKS, CDR2 YYEKEE (reference sequence). Trimming took 1 base from V and 2 from J, leaving 9 bases between them. CDR3 protein: CASSLFNRQETQYF. The CDR3 nucleotides read TGTGCCAGCAGCTTGTTTAACAGGCAAGAGACCCAGTACTTC. Drawing the rest from reference TRBV5-5 and TRBJ2-5, the complete variable domain is DAGVTQSPTHLIKTRGQQVTLRCSPISGHKSVSWYQQVLGQGPQFIFQYYEKEERGRGNFPDRFSARQFPNYSSELNVNALLLGDSALYLCASSLFNRQETQYFGPGTRLLVL.

This chain uses TRBV10-2 with TRBJ1-5; a weak D match, TRBD1 (5 bases). This CDR3 has 13 residues. Germline V gene sequence: CDR1 WSHSY, CDR2 SAAADI. V lost 4 bases, J lost 4 bases, and 8 bases lay in between. The DNA for the CDR3 is TGCGCCAGCAGTGCTCGGGGGAATCAGCCCCAGCATTTT. Residues: CASSARGNQPQHF.

The chain joins TRBV28 to TRBJ1-5; 7 bases match TRBD1. Germline V gives CDR1 MDHEN, CDR2 SYDVKM. The J segment lost 7 bases and the V segment lost 5 bases, leaving 8 bases of the junction unmatched. This CDR3 spans 14 amino acids. In nucleotides, the CDR3 is TGTGCCAGCAGTCCCCGACAGGGTCAACAGCCCCAGCATTTT. Its protein is CASSPRQGQQPQHF.

This clone was seen a single time. V and J are TRBV27 and TRBJ2-1, with 14 bases identical to TRBD2. With V trimmed by 6 bases and J by 9 bases, 19 bases remained unmatched. This CDR3 region has 19 residues. CDR1 MNHEY and CDR2 SMNVEV come from the germline V gene (reference sequence). In DNA, the CDR3 is TGTGCCAGCAGCCCAAGACTAGCGGGAGGGCCCAAGTATGGGGGTGAGCAGTTCTTC. Encoded protein: CASSPRLAGGPKYGGEQFF.

This clone was counted between two and nine times. The rearrangement links TRBV5-1 to TRBJ1-1, with TRBD1 identical over 10 bases. The CDR3 consists of 14 residues. Trimming took 4 bases from V and 5 from J; bases not matched to a gene: 5. Germline assignment: CDR1 SGHRS and CDR2 YFSETQ. The CDR3 DNA is TGCGCCAGCAGCCCGCGGACAGGGGGGACTGAAGCTTTCTTT. This translates into CASSPRTGGTEAFF.

This chain links TRBV7-2 with TRBJ1-5; a possible D gene is TRBD1 (5 bases). The CDR3 covers 15 residues. Per the germline V gene, CDR1 is SGHTA and CDR2 is FQGNSA. The germline V and J ends were trimmed by 5 bases and 4 bases, with 15 bases remaining between them. The CDR3 loop reads CASSHDSKPNQPQHF. The CDR3 DNA sequence: TGTGCCAGCAGCCATGACAGCAAACCTAATCAGCCCCAGCATTTT. The variable domain in full, completed from reference TRBV7-2 and TRBJ1-5, reads GAGVSQSPSNKVTEKGKDVELRCDPISGHTALYWYRQSLGQGLEFLIYFQGNSAPDKSGLPSDRFSAERTGGSVSTLTIQRTQQEDSAVYLCASSHDSKPNQPQHFGDGTRLSIL.

This clone was seen just once. The gene calls are TRBV4-1 and TRBJ2-2, with 8 positions matching TRBD1. Germline V lookup: CDR1 MGHRA, CDR2 YSYEKL. V shed 3 bases and J 0 bases; nucleotides not matched to a gene: 12. The CDR3 extends over 19 amino acids. CDR3 protein: CASSQKQGGVPANTGELFF. CDR3 coding DNA: TGCGCCAGCAGCCAGAAACAGGGGGGCGTACCTGCGAACACCGGGGAGCTGTTTTTT.

The chain is built from TRBV2 and TRBJ2-3; the match to TRBD2 covers 9 bases. The germline V gene encodes CDR1 SNHLY and CDR2 FYNNEI. The junction had 2 bases not matched to a gene; V was cut back by 6 bases and J by 1 base. This CDR3 spans 14 amino acids. CDR3 DNA sequence: TGTGCCAGCAGAGTAGCGGGGGGCACAGATACGCAGTATTTT. It encodes CASRVAGGTDTQYF.

The chain is built from TRBV28 and TRBJ1-1, with a tentative D call TRBD1 (5 bases). The V end lost 2 bases, the J end lost 8 bases, and 15 bases lay between the germline ends. The germline V gene encodes CDR1 MDHEN and CDR2 SYDVKM. The CDR3 has 14 residues. The DNA for the CDR3 is TGTGCCAGCAGTTTAGGAGGGACGGCCGAGGAAGCTTTCTTT. This encodes CASSLGGTAEEAFF.

This chain connects TRBV15 to TRBJ1-2; no reliable D call. V was pared by 0 bases and J by 4 bases, with 9 bases between. Germline V CDR1 and CDR2: LNHNV, YYDKDF (reference sequence). There are 14 residues in the CDR3. The CDR3 region has the DNA TGTGCCACCAGCAGAGATGGTTTGAGCTATGGCTACACCTTC. This sequence encodes CATSRDGLSYGYTF.

This sequence joins TRBV30 and TRBJ1-3, with a possible D match to TRBD1 (5 bases). CDR3 size: 13 residues. Per the germline V gene, CDR1 is GTSNPN and CDR2 is SVGIG (reference sequence). Trimming took 5 bases from V and 10 from J, leaving 18 bases between them. CDR3 DNA sequence: TGTGCCTGGGGGGCCTCCCGTCAGAAGACCATATATTTT. It translates to CAWGASRQKTIYF.

The chain has TRBV11-2 and TRBJ2-7, with 12 bases lining up with TRBD2. The CDR3 is made up of 15 amino acids. The trim removed 5 bases at V and 1 base at J, leaving 3 bases unmatched. Germline V gene data show CDR1 as SGHAT and CDR2 as FQNNGV. CDR3 in DNA: TGTGCCAGCAGCGAGACTAGCGGGGGTTCCTACGAGCAGTACTTC. This codes for CASSETSGGSYEQYF.

This chain connects TRBV24-1 to TRBJ2-3; 9 bases are a match to TRBD1. CDR1 is KGHDR, CDR2 SFDVKD, per germline. This CDR3 comprises 14 residues. Trimming cost V 7 bases and J 9 bases; bases outside gene matches: 10. Written as DNA, the CDR3 is TGTGCCACCAGCGCGGGACAGGGAGGTGAGACGCAGTATTTT. Translating gives CATSAGQGGETQYF.

This clone was detected once. This chain connects TRBV4-3 to TRBJ2-7; 7 nucleotides match TRBD2. The germline gives CDR1 LGHNA, CDR2 YSLEER. The CDR3 extends over 14 amino acids. V was clipped by 1 base and J by 1 base; unmatched bases: 1. DNA of the CDR3: TGCGCCAGCAGCCAAGCCGGGGGGTCCTACGAGCAGTACTTC. The encoded protein is CASSQAGGSYEQYF.

The chain carries TRBV5-1 and TRBJ1-5; D may be TRBD1 (5 bases). The CDR3 totals 15 residues. The germline gives CDR1 SGHRS, CDR2 YFSETQ. V was shortened by 4 bases and J by 5 bases, with 16 bases between the two germline ends. CDR3 loop: CASSANGGSDQPQHF. CDR3 nucleotides: TGCGCCAGCAGCGCAAACGGGGGGTCAGATCAGCCCCAGCATTTT.

This clone was seen only once. The V and J genes are TRBV2 and TRBJ2-7, with a weak D call TRBD2 (7 bases). The CDR3 is 15 residues long. Between the trimmed V and J ends, which lost 1 base and 4 bases, there was a span of 14 bases. The germline V gene encodes CDR1 SNHLY and CDR2 FYNNEI. The CDR3 loop is CASSEVGGRGYEQYF. CDR3 DNA: TGTGCCAGCAGTGAAGTGGGGGGGCGCGGTTACGAGCAGTACTTC. The entire variable domain, with the rest obtained from reference TRBV2 and TRBJ2-7, is as follows: EPEVTQTPSHQVTQMGQEVILRCVPISNHLYFYWYRQILGQKVEFLVSFYNNEISEKSEIFDDQFSVERPDGSNFTLKIRSTKLEDSAMYFCASSEVGGRGYEQYFGPGTRLTVT.

The chain has TRBV30 and TRBJ1-5; the match to TRBD1 covers 7 bases. The CDR3 extends over 13 amino acids. V dropped 3 bases and J dropped 5; count of bases not matched to a gene: 4. Germline CDR1 and CDR2: GTSNPN and SVGIG (reference sequence). CDR3 in amino acids: CAWSTGEDQPQHF. The DNA of the CDR3 is TGTGCCTGGAGCACAGGGGAGGATCAGCCCCAGCATTTT. Full variable domain (missing parts from reference TRBV30 and TRBJ1-5): SQTIHQWPATLVQPVGSPLSLECTVEGTSNPNLYWYRQAAGRGLQLLFYSVGIGQISSEVPQNLSASRPQDRQFILSSKKLLLSDSGFYLCAWSTGEDQPQHFGDGTRLSIL.

V is TRBV28 and J is TRBJ1-5; D not resolved. This CDR3 spans 13 amino acids. Germline V gives CDR1 MDHEN, CDR2 SYDVKM. Trimming stripped 6 bases from V and 4 bases from J, with 10 bases between. The CDR3 nucleotides are TGTGCCAGCAGCGGCGGGTTTAATCAGCCCCAGCATTTT. Residues: CASSGGFNQPQHF.

In the case of this clone: At one end the junction does not follow the germline gene, possibly because of a read error. This chain's CDR3 is CAISVFAGGTNAEAFF. CDR3 DNA sequence: TGTGCCATCAGTGTTTTCGCAGGGGGAACGAACGCTGAAGCTTTCTTT. The chain links TRBV10-3 to TRBJ1-1; 7 bases agree with TRBD1. Germline V lookup: CDR1 ENHRY, CDR2 SYGVKD. CDR3 length equals 16 residues.

The gene calls are TRBV7-8 and TRBJ2-7; D is undetermined. Looked up from germline, CDR1 is SGHVS and CDR2 is FQNEAQ. The CDR3 runs to 15 residues. V was shortened by 0 bases and J by 3 bases, with 12 bases between the two germline ends. CDR3 coding DNA: TGTGCCAGCAGCTTAGCGGCCCACGGCGGCTACGAGCAGTACTTC. Translation: CASSLAAHGGYEQYF.

This chain uses TRBV3-1 (or the pseudogene TRBV3-2) with TRBJ1-6; unclear D gene. Germline V lookup: CDR1 LGHDT, CDR2 YNNKEL (reference sequence). Between the trimmed V and J ends, which lost 1 base and 5 bases, there was a span of 6 bases. This CDR3 spans 14 amino acids. The CDR3 is CASSQGGDNSPLHF. The CDR3 DNA is TGTGCCAGCAGCCAAGGCGGAGATAATTCACCCCTCCACTTT.